What follows is one T cell receptor beta chain and its context. This sample was taken from a study of T cell responses to AZD1222 COVID-19 vaccine. This table comes from immunoSEQ multiplex PCR, and its TCRdb copy is limited to in-frame clones, with some not included. The sample yields roughly 170,000 clones, about 89% seen once. With 1 base removed from V and 3 bases from J, the gap between germline ends came to 7 bases. The CDR3 sequence is 14 residues long. Germline V lookup: CDR1 SGHNT, CDR2 YYREEE (reference sequence). This sample comprised peripheral blood, obtained on day 0 of AZD1222 vaccination. The receptor was derived from an adult in good health. The V and J genes are TRBV5-4 and TRBJ1-4; D not certain. CDR3 in DNA: TGTGCCAGCAGCTTGCCGGACCCTAATGAAAAACTGTTTTTT. It translates to CASSLPDPNEKLFF.